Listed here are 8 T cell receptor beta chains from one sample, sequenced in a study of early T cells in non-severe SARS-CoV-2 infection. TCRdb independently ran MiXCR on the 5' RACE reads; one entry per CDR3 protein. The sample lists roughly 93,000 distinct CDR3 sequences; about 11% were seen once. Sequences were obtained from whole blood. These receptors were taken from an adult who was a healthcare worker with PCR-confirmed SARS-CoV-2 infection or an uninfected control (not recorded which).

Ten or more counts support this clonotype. CDR3 sequence reads: CASSTGATEAFF. CDR3 coding DNA: TGTGCCAGCAGTACAGGGGCCACTGAAGCTTTCTTT. The V gene is TRBV6-6, the J gene TRBJ1-1; 7 nucleotides match TRBD1. CDR3 length: 12 amino acids. V lost 5 bases, J lost 4 bases, and 1 base stayed unmatched. CDR1 and CDR2 from the germline V gene are MNHNY and SVGAGI (reference sequence).

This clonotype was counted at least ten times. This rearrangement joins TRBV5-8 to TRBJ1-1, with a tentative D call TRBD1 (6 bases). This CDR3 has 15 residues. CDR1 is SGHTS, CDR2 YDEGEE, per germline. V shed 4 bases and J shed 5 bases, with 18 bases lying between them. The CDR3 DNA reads TGTGCCAGCAGCCTGTCCACAGGGAGGCGGACTGAAGCTTTCTTT. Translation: CASSLSTGRRTEAFF.

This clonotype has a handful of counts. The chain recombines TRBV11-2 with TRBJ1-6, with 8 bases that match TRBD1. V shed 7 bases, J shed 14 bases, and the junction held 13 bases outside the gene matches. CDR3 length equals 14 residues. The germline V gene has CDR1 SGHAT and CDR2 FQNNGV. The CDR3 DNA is TGTGCCAGCACCCTCGGACAGGGTATCGGCTCCCTCCACTTT. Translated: CASTLGQGIGSLHF.

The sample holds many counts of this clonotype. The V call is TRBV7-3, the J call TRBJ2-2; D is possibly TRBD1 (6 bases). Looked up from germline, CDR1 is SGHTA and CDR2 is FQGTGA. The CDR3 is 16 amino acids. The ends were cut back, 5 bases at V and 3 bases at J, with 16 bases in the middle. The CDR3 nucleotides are TGTGCCAGCAGCCCTATTGGGGGCGCGGACACCGGGGAGCTGTTTTTT. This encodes CASSPIGGADTGELFF. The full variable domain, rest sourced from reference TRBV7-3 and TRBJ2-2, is GAGVSQTPSNKVTEKGKYVELRCDPISGHTALYWYRQSLGQGPEFLIYFQGTGAADDSGLPNDRFFAVRPEGSVSTLKIQRTERGDSAVYLCASSPIGGADTGELFFGEGSRLTVL.

CDR3 sequence: CASSRTGVMNTEAFF. The DNA for the CDR3 is TGTGCCAGCAGCAGGACAGGGGTCATGAACACTGAAGCTTTCTTT. The chain couples TRBV21-1 to TRBJ1-1; the table's D call, TRBD1, was not checked against the DNA. TRBV21-1 is reported as a pseudogene. This CDR3 has 15 residues.

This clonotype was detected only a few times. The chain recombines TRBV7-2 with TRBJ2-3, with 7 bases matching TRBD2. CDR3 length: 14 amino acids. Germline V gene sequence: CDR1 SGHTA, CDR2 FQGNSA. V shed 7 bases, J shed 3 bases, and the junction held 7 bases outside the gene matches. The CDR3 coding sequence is TGTGCCAGCAAGGCGGGACTATCAACAGATACGCAGTATTTT. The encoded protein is CASKAGLSTDTQYF.

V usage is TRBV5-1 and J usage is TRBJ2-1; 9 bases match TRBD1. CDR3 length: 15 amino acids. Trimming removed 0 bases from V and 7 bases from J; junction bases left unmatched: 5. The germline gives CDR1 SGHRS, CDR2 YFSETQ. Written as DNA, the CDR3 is TGCGCCAGCAGCTTGGGGGGACAGGGATTAAATGAGCAGTTCTTC. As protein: CASSLGGQGLNEQFF.

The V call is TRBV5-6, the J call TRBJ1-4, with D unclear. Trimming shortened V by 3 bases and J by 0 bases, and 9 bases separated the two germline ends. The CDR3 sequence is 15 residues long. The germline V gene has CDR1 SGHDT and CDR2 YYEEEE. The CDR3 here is CASSSVGATNEKLFF. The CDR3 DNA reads TGTGCCAGCAGCTCCGTCGGTGCAACTAATGAAAAACTGTTTTTT. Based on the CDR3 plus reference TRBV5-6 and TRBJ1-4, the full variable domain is DAGVTQSPTHLIKTRGQQVTLRCSPKSGHDTVSWYQQALGQGPQFIFQYYEEEERQRGNFPDRFSGHQFPNYSSELNVNALLLGDSALYLCASSSVGATNEKLFFGSGTQLSVL.